This TCR beta chain came from a study of molecular identifiers for immune sequencing clone quantification. Study-wide context: In replicates, RNA taken from approximately 20,000 or 98,000 naive CD8 cells was divided five ways, and four portions underwent sequencing.

V gave up 8 bases and J gave up 5 bases, with 21 bases separating them. Per germline, CDR1 SNHLY and CDR2 FYNNEI. The CDR3 has 15 amino acids. This clonotype was counted ten times or more. Bulk TCR libraries used previously described methods and listed TCR primers. TCRdb used MiXCR to reprocess the PCR reads, holding one entry per CDR3 protein. In the table there are nearly 650,000 distinct CDR3 sequences, 25% of which are singletons. The chain is built from TRBV2 and TRBJ2-5; maybe TRBD1 (6 bases). The sample comprised naive CD8+ T cells from blood, with Jurkat cell RNA spiked in. Subset: FACS-sorted CD8+CD4-CCR7+CD45RA+ naive T cells. This TCR was recovered from a human donor in good health. Some libraries in this study had Jurkat cell RNA spiked in. CDR3 DNA: TGTGCCAGCGTACCATTCCCCAGGGGTACCGAGACCCAGTACTTC. Translation: CASVPFPRGTETQYF.